The 9 T cell receptor beta chains presented below share a single source sample, sequenced in a study of T cell responses to AZD1222 COVID-19 vaccine. This table comes from immunoSEQ multiplex PCR, and its TCRdb copy is limited to in-frame clones, with some not included. Of approximately 85,000 clones in the sample, 80% to 90% were seen once. The sample in question was peripheral blood, obtained on day 0 of AZD1222 vaccination. These receptors originate from an adult in good health.

The chain recombines TRBV30 with TRBJ2-1, with 10 bases matching TRBD2. V lost 4 bases and J lost 1; bases outside the gene matches: 4. The CDR3 covers 15 residues. Per germline, CDR1 GTSNPN and CDR2 SVGIG (reference sequence). The CDR3 DNA reads TGTGCCTGGACCCTAGCGGGGGTTTCCTACAATGAGCAGTTCTTC. Protein sequence: CAWTLAGVSYNEQFF.

This clone was seen a single time. The CDR3 loop reads CASSYGSSLNTEAFF. CDR3 coding DNA: TGTGCCAGCAGTTACGGCTCGTCCCTGAACACTGAAGCTTTCTTT. V usage is TRBV6-5 and J usage is TRBJ1-1; unclear D gene. V lost 2 bases and J 0 bases, leaving 10 bases between the germline ends. CDR3 size: 15 residues. CDR1 is MNHEY and CDR2 is SVGAGI in the germline V gene.

This clone has more than one count but fewer than ten. The chain links TRBV9 to TRBJ1-6; D gene unclear. CDR1 and CDR2 from the germline V gene are SGDLS and YYNGEE. The V end was cut by 5 bases, the J end by 5 bases, with 11 bases between. The CDR3 length is 14 residues. CDR3 nucleotides: TGTGCCAGCAGTTTGGGATCTAATAATTCACCCCTCCACTTT. Translating gives CASSLGSNNSPLHF.

This sequence joins TRBV25-1 and TRBJ2-3; 10 bases line up with TRBD2. The CDR3 consists of 16 residues. Germline V gives CDR1 MGHDK, CDR2 SYGVNS. The V gene end was trimmed by 4 bases and the J gene end by 3 bases; junction bases not matched to a gene: 7. The DNA for the CDR3 is TGTGCCAGCAGTGCCCAGCGGGGGGGCGTGACAGATACGCAGTATTTT. Translating gives CASSAQRGGVTDTQYF.

This chain connects TRBV5-5 to TRBJ2-3; 10 nucleotides line up with TRBD2. J gave up 2 bases and V 3 bases, and 9 bases lay outside the gene matches. The CDR3 has 17 amino acids. The germline V gene encodes CDR1 SGHKS and CDR2 YYEKEE (reference sequence). In DNA, the CDR3 is TGTGCCAGCAGCTCCCTGCCGACTAGCGGGTTCACAGATACGCAGTATTTT. Protein product: CASSSLPTSGFTDTQYF. The variable domain in full, with the rest retrieved from reference TRBV5-5 and TRBJ2-3, is DAGVTQSPTHLIKTRGQQVTLRCSPISGHKSVSWYQQVLGQGPQFIFQYYEKEERGRGNFPDRFSARQFPNYSSELNVNALLLGDSALYLCASSSLPTSGFTDTQYFGPGTRLTVL.

The chain links TRBV29-1 to TRBJ2-2; the D gene is possibly TRBD2 (6 bases). The germline V gene encodes CDR1 SQVTM and CDR2 ANQGSEA. V was clipped by 7 bases and J by 5 bases, with 14 bases between them. The CDR3 covers 13 residues. Here the CDR3 reads CSASIGGTGELFF. The CDR3 DNA follows: TGCAGCGCGAGTATTGGGGGGACCGGGGAGCTGTTTTTT.

The V call is TRBV6-1, the J call TRBJ1-4; 10 positions match TRBD1. The junction had 14 bases not matched to a gene; V was cut back by 0 bases and J by 10 bases. From germline, CDR1 is MNHNS and CDR2 SASEGT. The CDR3 spans 18 residues. CDR3 amino acids: CASSEARTSGQGFLKLFF. CDR3 DNA sequence: TGTGCCAGCAGTGAAGCGCGAACCTCGGGACAGGGGTTTCTAAAACTGTTTTTT.

Here the CDR3 reads CASKGGMITEAFF. For the CDR3, the DNA is TGTGCCAGCAAAGGGGGAATGATCACTGAAGCTTTCTTT. The gene calls are TRBV7-2 and TRBJ1-1; possible D gene TRBD1, 6 bases. The V end lost 7 bases, the J end lost 4 bases, and 13 bases lay between the germline ends. CDR3 size: 13 residues. Per the germline V gene, CDR1 is SGHTA and CDR2 is FQGNSA.

The chain recombines TRBV19 with TRBJ2-1; a weak D match, TRBD1 (6 bases). The CDR3 is 13 amino acids. CDR1 and CDR2 (germline): LNHDA, SQIVND (reference sequence). The ends were cut back, 5 bases at V and 6 bases at J, with 11 bases in the middle. CDR3 DNA: TGTGCCAGTAGTGTGGGGACACCCAATGAGCAGTTCTTC. Amino acids: CASSVGTPNEQFF.